These 21 T cell receptor beta chains share one sample of origin, sequenced in a study of post-analysis software for immune sequencing data. Regarding the study as a whole: In patients, TRBV5-6, TRBV5-1 and TRBV20-1 belonged to five TRBV segments found more frequently than in controls.

These receptors have no known antigen. The TCR beta cDNA libraries contained unique molecular identifiers. MiXCR, run by TCRdb on the PCR reads, gives a single entry per CDR3 protein. The table includes approximately 250,000 distinct CDR3 sequences, 36% detected once. The sample taken for sequencing was blood. The origin of the receptors is a girl between 5 and 17 years old with multiple sclerosis.

At least ten counts were recorded for this clonotype. This chain uses TRBV5-1 with TRBJ2-1; 7 positions agree with TRBD2. Per germline, CDR1 SGHRS and CDR2 YFSETQ. The trim removed 0 bases at V and 3 bases at J, leaving 9 bases unmatched. The CDR3 is made up of 17 amino acids. The CDR3 loop is CASSLAKGSGHYNEQFF. The CDR3 nucleotides read TGCGCCAGCAGCTTGGCCAAGGGTAGCGGGCACTACAATGAGCAGTTCTTC.

In this sample, this clonotype turned up many times. The V and J genes are TRBV6-1 and TRBJ2-5; 12 bases are a match to TRBD2. This CDR3 is 19 amino acids long. Germline CDR1 and CDR2: MNHNS and SASEGT. Trimming took 5 bases from V and 0 from J; bases not matched to a gene: 13. The CDR3 coding sequence is TGTGCCAGCAGTCAAAAGACTAGCGGGAGAGATCGGTACCAAGAGACCCAGTACTTC. It translates to CASSQKTSGRDRYQETQYF.

This rearrangement joins TRBV7-6 to TRBJ2-2; 9 bases match TRBD2. The CDR3 totals 16 residues. The V gene end was trimmed by 0 bases and the J gene end by 7 bases; junction bases not matched to a gene: 6. Germline CDR1 is SGHVS and CDR2 is FNYEAQ. CDR3 amino acids: CASSLARLADFGELFF. The CDR3 bases are TGTGCCAGCAGCTTAGCGCGACTAGCGGACTTCGGGGAGCTGTTTTTT.

This chain connects TRBV28 to TRBJ1-6, with unresolved D. Germline-derived CDR1 and CDR2 are MDHEN and SYDVKM. The CDR3 sequence is 16 residues long. V was clipped by 7 bases and J by 6 bases, with 19 bases between them. The CDR3 here is CASTVLGGTANSPLHF. The CDR3 bases are TGTGCCAGCACCGTTCTTGGAGGAACAGCTAATTCACCCCTCCACTTT.

There are a few counts of this clonotype. The CDR3 sequence: CASSQDRGQPSRGSPLHF. CDR3 DNA: TGCGCCAGCAGCCAAGATAGGGGACAGCCGAGCCGGGGTTCACCCCTCCACTTT. The V and J genes are TRBV4-1 and TRBJ1-6; 7 bases match TRBD1. From germline, CDR1 is MGHRA and CDR2 YSYEKL. V lost 0 bases and J lost 9; bases outside the gene matches: 14. This CDR3 comprises 18 residues.

The chain couples TRBV29-1 to TRBJ2-5; TRBD1 matches at 7 bases. The CDR3 extends over 13 amino acids. Per germline, CDR1 SQVTM and CDR2 ANQGSEA. J lost 1 base, V lost 4 bases, and 3 bases had no gene match. CDR3 protein: CSVGDSPQETQYF. The CDR3 DNA reads as TGCAGCGTTGGGGACAGCCCCCAAGAGACCCAGTACTTC.

With regard to this clonotype: This may be a read error, as it is one base from a much larger clone. The chain joins TRBV28 to TRBJ2-1; D is unresolved. The CDR3 length is 14 residues. The germline CDR1 and CDR2 sequences are MDHEN and SYDVKM. The V end lost 6 bases, the J end lost 4 bases, and 13 bases lay between the germline ends. The CDR3 DNA follows: TGTGCCAGCAGGTTAGGGCGGCTGTACAATGAGCAGTTCTTC. Its translation is CASRLGRLYNEQFF.

This clonotype showed up many times. This chain uses TRBV12-3 or TRBV12-4 with TRBJ2-3; the match to TRBD2 covers 7 bases. The CDR3 loop spans 18 amino acids. With V trimmed by 0 bases and J by 1 base, 10 bases remained unmatched. DNA for the CDR3: TGTGCCAGCAGTTTAGCGCTAGGTGCGGGAGTAGGCACAGATACGCAGTATTTT. It specifies CASSLALGAGVGTDTQYF.

To note about this clonotype: A read error may be the cause here, since a much bigger clone is one base away. The chain recombines TRBV3-1 with TRBJ1-2; D gene ambiguous. The V and J ends lost 6 bases and 8 bases respectively, with 13 bases between them. CDR1 is LGHDT, CDR2 YNNKEL, per germline (reference sequence). This CDR3 has 12 residues. The CDR3 protein is CASRGGGGGYTF. Written as DNA, the CDR3 is TGTGCCAGCAGGGGTGGTGGCGGAGGCTACACCTTC.

This clonotype was detected many times. The rearrangement uses TRBV11-2 and TRBJ2-3, with 9 bases lining up with TRBD2. Germline trimming cut 0 bases from V and 4 bases from J; bases unmatched to any gene: 20. CDR1 and CDR2 from the germline V gene are SGHAT and FQNNGV. This CDR3 has 21 residues. CDR3 sequence: CASSLDLPPGLAIVISDTQYF. The CDR3 coding sequence is TGTGCCAGCAGCTTAGATCTGCCCCCGGGACTAGCTATTGTAATTTCAGATACGCAGTATTTT.

The CDR3, as DNA: TGCAGCGCCCGTCGGCCCCAGGGGAGCAGCTATGGCTACACCTTC. Translated: CSARRPQGSSYGYTF. The J gene is TRBJ1-2, the V gene TRBV29-1, with D possibly matching TRBD1 (6 bases). The CDR3 length is 15 residues. Trimming took off 7 bases at V and 4 bases at J, with 22 bases between the two ends. Germline V gives CDR1 SQVTM, CDR2 ANQGSEA.

Ten or more counts support this clonotype. The chain combines TRBV27 with TRBJ1-2, with D possibly matching TRBD1 (6 bases). Trimming removed 4 bases at V and 4 bases at J, with 25 bases between. In germline, CDR1 is MNHEY, CDR2 SMNVEV (reference sequence). The CDR3 runs to 18 residues. The chain's CDR3 is CASSSRLRSRQASYGYTF. The CDR3 DNA reads TGTGCCAGCAGTTCGAGGTTACGCTCTAGACAGGCGAGCTATGGCTACACCTTC.

The genes are TRBV7-8 and TRBJ2-2; 7 nucleotides line up with TRBD2. The CDR3 covers 15 residues. Per germline, CDR1 SGHVS and CDR2 FQNEAQ. The V and J ends lost 5 bases and 0 bases, in that order; junction bases with no gene match: 3. The CDR3 is CASSRAGANTGELFF. CDR3 nucleotides: TGTGCCAGCAGCCGCGCGGGGGCGAACACCGGGGAGCTGTTTTTT.

Concerning this clonotype itself: A read error may explain this, as a much larger clone is one base away. The missing conserved phenylalanine or tryptophan at the end of this CDR3 makes a read error likely. The chain combines TRBV7-2 with TRBJ1-2; 7 positions match TRBD1. CDR3 length: 16 residues. V was pared by 4 bases and J by 3 bases, with 11 bases of the junction left unmatched. Per germline, CDR1 SGHTA and CDR2 FQGNSA. DNA of the CDR3: TGTGCCAGCAGCTCACCGACAGGGTTCGAACACTATGGCTACACCTGC. Translation gives CASSSPTGFEHYGYTC.

This clonotype was recorded a few times. V gene TRBV20-1 combines with J gene TRBJ2-5, with D perhaps TRBD1 or TRBD2 (5 bases each). In germline, CDR1 is DFQATT, CDR2 SNEGSKA (reference sequence). The CDR3 has 14 residues. Trimming removed 6 bases at V and 5 bases at J, with 19 bases between. CDR3 in amino acids: CSAGIPGLGETQYF. The CDR3 bases are TGCAGTGCGGGGATCCCGGGGCTGGGGGAGACCCAGTACTTC.

J is TRBJ2-1 and V is TRBV3-1; TRBD2 agrees at 7 bases. With 0 bases clipped from V and 1 base from J, the junction kept 9 bases outside the gene matches. The CDR3 consists of 18 residues. The germline V gene has CDR1 LGHDT and CDR2 YNNKEL (reference sequence). CDR3 coding DNA: TGTGCCAGCAGCCAAGAATCCCTAGCGGCAACGTCCTACAATGAGCAGTTCTTC. As protein: CASSQESLAATSYNEQFF.

This clonotype came up many times. The chain has TRBV20-1 and TRBJ2-7; possibly TRBD2 for D (6 bases). The CDR3 has 14 amino acids. CDR1 is DFQATT and CDR2 is SNEGSKA in the germline V gene (reference sequence). V lost 5 bases, J lost 6 bases, and 20 bases lay in between. In DNA form, the CDR3 reads TGCAGTGCTGGGGAGGATTGGGGGATCGCCGAGCAGTACTTC. It is translated as CSAGEDWGIAEQYF.

A word on this clonotype: This may be a read error, as it is one base from a much larger clone. This chain uses TRBV5-5 with TRBJ2-3; 12 bases map to TRBD2. The V segment lost 0 bases and the J segment 5 bases; nucleotides outside the gene matches: 1. Germline V gene data show CDR1 as SGHKS and CDR2 as YYEKEE (reference sequence). The CDR3 loop spans 15 amino acids. In DNA, the CDR3 is TGTGCCAGCAGCTTGGAGGGACTAGCGGGAGATACGCAGTATTTT. Protein sequence: CASSLEGLAGDTQYF.

On this clonotype: This may stem from a read error, because a much larger clone lies one nucleotide away. This chain joins TRBV7-9 and TRBJ1-2, with TRBD1 matching over 7 bases. Germline V CDR1 and CDR2: SEHNR, FQNEAQ (reference sequence). Trimming took 6 bases from V and 8 from J; bases not matched to a gene: 12. The CDR3 has 14 residues. The CDR3 region is CASRDTGDLGGYTF. In nucleotides, the CDR3 is TGTGCCAGCAGGGACACAGGGGACTTGGGCGGCTACACCTTC.

This clonotype was seen many times. The rearrangement uses TRBV5-4 and TRBJ2-1, with TRBD1 identical over 7 bases. Germline values: CDR1 SGHNT, CDR2 YYREEE (reference sequence). This CDR3 contains 15 residues. V gave up 3 bases and J gave up 7 bases; unmatched junction bases: 10. The CDR3 DNA is TGTGCCAGCAGCTCACAGGGGTCGTTTGTTAATGAGCAGTTCTTC. Protein: CASSSQGSFVNEQFF.

The V gene is TRBV3-1, the J gene TRBJ1-1; the D is unclear. Germline V gene lookup returns CDR1 LGHDT and CDR2 YNNKEL (reference sequence). The CDR3 spans 12 residues. Trimming took 4 bases from V and 1 from J, leaving 4 bases between them. The CDR3 region has the DNA TGTGCCAGCAGCCCGAAGAACACTGAAGCTTTCTTT. Residues: CASSPKNTEAFF.